Listed here is a single T cell receptor (beta chain). Expressed TCRB transcripts were sequenced, since all the RNA that had been isolated was reverse transcribed. The assay was immunoSEQ multiplex PCR, and TCRdb's table has in-frame clones only and misses some. Found here are about 290,000 clones, about 8% of them singletons; the top ten hold 1%. This CDR3 region has 16 residues. Looked up from germline, CDR1 is PRHDT and CDR2 is FYEKMQ (reference sequence). The V gene end was trimmed by 1 base and the J gene end by 1 base; junction bases not matched to a gene: 2. The data are from a study of beta chain features in type 1 diabetes. Every sorted population was more than 95% pure.

The receptor was derived from a woman in her late teens or twenties in good health. The chain combines TRBV13 with TRBJ2-3; 10 bases fit TRBD2. The sequencing sample was made of central memory CD4+ T cells from blood. As DNA, the CDR3 is TGTGCCAGCAGCTTAGTCCTAGCGGGGGGCACAGATACGCAGTATTTT. This encodes CASSLVLAGGTDTQYF. Based on the CDR3 plus reference TRBV13 and TRBJ2-3, the full variable domain is AAGVIQSPRHLIKEKRETATLKCYPIPRHDTVYWYQQGPGQDPQFLISFYEKMQSDKGSIPDRFSAQQFSDYHSELNMSSLELGDSALYFCASSLVLAGGTDTQYFGPGTRLTVL.